Listed below are T cell receptor beta chains from one sample, sequenced in a study of ipilimumab plus nivolumab after autologous stem cell transplantation. Clones were sequenced by immunoSEQ multiplex PCR, and TCRdb holds only the in-frame ones, with some missing. The sample contains around 15,000 clones, 75% to 85% of which appear only once. The specimen comprised PBMCs, sampled in a trial of ipilimumab plus nivolumab as post-transplant consolidation. The source of these receptors is a male donor with diffuse large B-cell lymphoma. Both conserved end residues are part of each CDR3. D genes are given only for firm matches. Rows give clone size only sometimes, using once, few, many, or a class for an expanded clone.

V gene,D gene,clone size,J gene,CDR3 DNA,CDR3 protein
TRBV30,-,-,TRBJ1-5,TGTGCCTGGGCCGGTGGTGGAAGCAATCAGCCCCAGCATTTT,CAWAGGGSNQPQHF
TRBV7-2,TRBD1,once,TRBJ1-5,TGTGCCAGCAGCCAGGGGGCTCAGCCCCAGCATTTT,CASSQGAQPQHF
TRBV2,TRBD1,-,TRBJ1-6,TGTGCCAGCAGTGAAACCGGGACAGCTAATTCACCCCTCCACTTT,CASSETGTANSPLHF
TRBV4-1,TRBD1,-,TRBJ1-2,TGCGCCAGCAGCCAAGGGACAGGGAACTATGGCTACACCTTC,CASSQGTGNYGYTF
TRBV18,-,-,TRBJ2-6,TGTGCCAGCTCACCAGGGTCTGGGGCCAACGTCCTGACTTTC,CASSPGSGANVLTF
TRBV28,TRBD1,-,TRBJ2-4,TGTGCCAGCAGTCTAACGACAGGGCCGAACATTCAGTACTTC,CASSLTTGPNIQYF
TRBV7-9,TRBD1,-,TRBJ2-5,TGTGCCAGCAGGGGACAGGGTCGCGAGACCCAGTACTTC,CASRGQGRETQYF
TRBV15,TRBD1,few,TRBJ2-6,TGTGCCACCAAAACGGACAGGCGCTCTGGGGCCAACGTCCTGACTTTC,CATKTDRRSGANVLTF
TRBV9,-,few,TRBJ1-2,TGTGCCAGCAGCGTAGGGGTGGGACCTAACTATGGCTACACCTTC,CASSVGVGPNYGYTF
TRBV28,TRBD1,-,TRBJ2-7,TGTGCCAGCAGTCTCGGGGACAGGGTTGGGGACGAGCAGTACTTC,CASSLGDRVGDEQYF
TRBV2,TRBD1,-,TRBJ2-1,TGTGCCAGCAGTGGGGGACAGGGGGCCCATGAGCAGTTCTTC,CASSGGQGAHEQFF
TRBV7-2,TRBD2,few,TRBJ2-3,TGTGCCAGCAGCTTAGAACTAGCGGGGACGCAGTATTTT,CASSLELAGTQYF
TRBV27,TRBD2,-,TRBJ2-6,TGTGCCAGCAGTTTCGACCAGCGGGGGGGCTCTGGGGCCAACGTCCTGACTTTC,CASSFDQRGGSGANVLTF
TRBV11-2,TRBD1,-,TRBJ2-5,TGTGCCAGCAGCAATCTTTTCAGGGGGCGCTTGGAGACCCAGTACTTC,CASSNLFRGRLETQYF
TRBV2,TRBD1,few,TRBJ1-5,TGTGCCAGCAGTTCTGACAGGGACTGGCAGCCCCAGCATTTT,CASSSDRDWQPQHF